Below are 15 T cell receptor beta chains sequenced from a single sample in a study of blood T cell repertoires in COVID-19. Sequencing used immunoSEQ multiplex PCR; TCRdb keeps in-frame clones, though not all of them. Found here are some 65,000 clones, about 85% of them singletons; the top ten hold roughly 2.9%. Material for sequencing was peripheral blood. Receptors were obtained from a man at least 80 years old with acute or convalescent COVID-19.

This chain uses TRBV7-8 with TRBJ1-3; no clear D gene. The CDR3 extends over 15 amino acids. The germline CDR1 and CDR2 sequences are SGHVS and FQNEAQ. Trimming took off 1 base at V and 0 bases at J, with 7 bases between the two ends. This CDR3 is CASSLGGNSGNTIYF. CDR3 sequence (DNA): TGTGCCAGCAGCTTAGGCGGGAACTCTGGAAACACCATATATTTT.

The chain employs TRBV19 and TRBJ2-7; D call uncertain. V was clipped by 6 bases and J by 5 bases, with 20 bases between them. Per the germline V gene, CDR1 is LNHDA and CDR2 is SQIVND (reference sequence). This CDR3 spans 15 amino acids. The CDR3 nucleotides are TGTGCCAGTAGGTCAGTTGGTGGTATCTCTCACGAGCAGTACTTC. Amino acids: CASRSVGGISHEQYF.

This clone was observed a single time. The V call is TRBV3-1 (or the pseudogene TRBV3-2), the J call TRBJ2-2; 9 positions agree with TRBD1. With V trimmed by 1 base and J by 6 bases, 9 bases remained unmatched. The germline V gene encodes CDR1 LGHDT and CDR2 YNNKEL (reference sequence). The length of the CDR3 is 17 residues. CDR3 DNA sequence: TGTGCCAGCAGCCAAGGCCCGGGACAGGGAGTTTCCGGGGAGCTGTTTTTT. Its translation is CASSQGPGQGVSGELFF.

The chain links TRBV4-2 to TRBJ1-5; unclear D gene. Per the germline V gene, CDR1 is LGHNA and CDR2 is YNFKEQ. This CDR3 is 16 amino acids long. V was pared by 0 bases and J by 0 bases, with 9 bases between. The CDR3: CASSQDQSDSNQPQHF. CDR3 nucleotide sequence: TGTGCCAGCAGCCAAGATCAGTCAGATAGCAATCAGCCCCAGCATTTT.

The gene calls are TRBV24-1 and TRBJ2-1, with 9 bases that match TRBD1. The CDR3 contains 16 residues. V lost 1 base to trimming and J lost 7 bases; unmatched junction nucleotides: 7. Germline V gene sequence: CDR1 KGHDR, CDR2 SFDVKD. The CDR3, as DNA: TGTGCCACCAGTGATTTTGGACAGGGGATAGGAAATGAGCAGTTCTTC. It codes for CATSDFGQGIGNEQFF.

CDR3: CASSESGGSGGYTF. CDR3 DNA: TGCGCCAGCAGTGAGTCTGGAGGGTCGGGTGGCTACACCTTC. The chain carries TRBV10-1 and TRBJ1-2; D is unresolved. Trimming removed 0 bases at V and 7 bases at J, with 12 bases between. The CDR3 is 14 amino acids. Germline V lookup: CDR1 WNHNN, CDR2 SYGVQD (reference sequence).

This clone has a handful of counts. This chain joins TRBV3-1 (or the pseudogene TRBV3-2) and TRBJ1-2; 10 positions match TRBD1. Germline V lookup: CDR1 LGHDT, CDR2 YNNKEL (reference sequence). The CDR3 extends over 17 amino acids. After removal of 6 bases from V and 1 base from J, the junction contained 11 bases not matched to a gene. CDR3 DNA sequence: TGTGCCAGCAGACCCTACCGGGACAGGGGAAGTAACTATGGCTACACCTTC. Translation gives CASRPYRDRGSNYGYTF.

This chain uses TRBV24-1 with TRBJ2-5; maybe TRBD1 (5 bases). The germline V and J ends were trimmed by 1 base and 0 bases, with 8 bases remaining between them. Germline V gene sequence: CDR1 KGHDR, CDR2 SFDVKD. The CDR3 covers 15 residues. The CDR3 sequence is CATSDLTGYQETQYF. In DNA form, the CDR3 reads TGTGCCACCAGTGATTTAACAGGATACCAAGAGACCCAGTACTTC.

The chain joins TRBV11-2 to TRBJ1-1; D remains unclear. This CDR3 has 14 amino acids. V lost 1 base to trimming and J lost 3 bases, with 9 bases between them. Per the germline V gene, CDR1 is SGHAT and CDR2 is FQNNGV. The CDR3 here is CASSLVDTHTEAFF. The CDR3 DNA reads as TGTGCCAGCAGCTTAGTAGACACCCACACTGAAGCTTTCTTT. The full variable domain, its missing parts supplied by reference TRBV11-2 and TRBJ1-1, is EAGVAQSPRYKIIEKRQSVAFWCNPISGHATLYWYQQILGQGPKLLIQFQNNGVVDDSQLPKDRFSAERLKGVDSTLKIQPAKLEDSAVYLCASSLVDTHTEAFFGQGTRLTVV.

The chain links TRBV6-4 to TRBJ2-2, with a tentative D call TRBD2 (6 bases). Germline CDR1 MRHNA, CDR2 SNTAGT. CDR3 size: 12 residues. V lost 8 bases, J lost 3 bases, and 7 bases lay in between. The DNA of the CDR3 is TGTGCCAGCTGGGGGGACACCGGGGAGCTGTTTTTT. It encodes CASWGDTGELFF.

The chain carries TRBV6-5 and TRBJ2-7; 8 bases fit TRBD1. The CDR3 has 15 amino acids. Germline CDR1 and CDR2: MNHEY and SVGAGI. J lost 5 bases, V lost 4 bases, and 10 bases had no gene match. CDR3 coding DNA: TGTGCCAGCAGTTCCACCGGGACAGGTATCAACGAGCAGTACTTC. Its translation is CASSSTGTGINEQYF.

J is TRBJ2-1 and V is TRBV19; D perhaps matches TRBD2 (5 bases). The CDR3 has 15 residues. Per the germline V gene, CDR1 is LNHDA and CDR2 is SQIVND (reference sequence). V lost 3 bases to trimming and J lost 0 bases, with 9 bases between them. The chain's CDR3 is CASSMSGSSYNEQFF. The CDR3 coding sequence is TGTGCCAGTAGTATGTCGGGGAGCTCCTACAATGAGCAGTTCTTC.

The chain uses TRBV28 and TRBJ1-1; D might be TRBD1 (6 bases). CDR1 is MDHEN, CDR2 SYDVKM, per germline. Trimming stripped 6 bases from V and 3 bases from J, with 20 bases between. The CDR3 runs to 16 residues. The CDR3 is CASSTAGGRSYTEAFF. In DNA form, the CDR3 reads TGTGCCAGCAGCACGGCGGGGGGGCGTTCGTACACTGAAGCTTTCTTT.

This clone occurred once. The rearrangement uses TRBV11-1 and TRBJ2-7; TRBD2 is a possible D gene (5 bases). Germline V gene sequence: CDR1 SGHAT, CDR2 FQDESV (reference sequence). V shed 1 base and J shed 5 bases, with 12 bases lying between them. The CDR3 runs 14 residues. Written as DNA, the CDR3 is TGTGCCAGCAGCTTAGGTGGGGAGCAGCACGAGCAGTACTTC. It yields the protein CASSLGGEQHEQYF.

V is TRBV10-3 and J is TRBJ1-1, with a tentative D call TRBD1 (6 bases). CDR3 size: 14 residues. V dropped 10 bases and J dropped 0 bases, with 15 bases sitting between them. Germline V gene data show CDR1 as ENHRY and CDR2 as SYGVKD. CDR3 nucleotide sequence: TGTGCCACCACTGACGACAGGATGAACACTGAAGCTTTCTTT. Protein sequence: CATTDDRMNTEAFF.